The TCR beta chain described here comes from a study of T cell changes during pregnancy in multiple sclerosis. Germline V gene sequence: CDR1 SGHNT, CDR2 YENEEA. This CDR3 comprises 17 residues. Trimming at V came to 5 bases and at J to 4 bases, leaving 14 bases not matched to a gene. TCRdb's copy holds only in-frame clones and misses some; the assay was immunoSEQ multiplex PCR. In the table there are around 88,000 clones, approximately 90% of which are singletons. The chain is built from TRBV11-3 and TRBJ2-3, with 8 nucleotides matching TRBD1. This TCR came from a female donor with multiple sclerosis, enrolled in a pregnancy study. The starting material was peripheral blood, obtained in the first trimester of pregnancy. The CDR3 nucleotides read TGTGCCAGCAGCCCGAGACGGACAGGGACTCGATCAGATACGCAGTATTTT. Residues: CASSPRRTGTRSDTQYF. The full variable domain, in which reference TRBV11-3 and TRBJ2-3 provide the parts outside the CDR3, is EAGVVQSPRYKIIEKKQPVAFWCNPISGHNTLYWYLQNLGQGPELLIRYENEEAVDDSQLPKDRFSAERLKGVDSTLKIQPAELGDSAVYLCASSPRRTGTRSDTQYFGPGTRLTVL.